This TCR beta chain was retrieved from a study of CD8 T cells in Susac syndrome. Findings and limits, study-wide: A relatively small number of individuals underwent TCR sequencing and HLA analysis.

This CDR3 is built from 15 residues. Germline V gene sequence: CDR1 KGHSH, CDR2 LQKENI. With 2 bases removed from V and 4 bases from J, the gap between germline ends came to 13 bases. Reverse transcription of roughly 0.5 to 1 ug RNA was carried out with random hexamers. TCRdb redid the calling of the immunoSEQ multiplex PCR reads with MiXCR, one entry per CDR3 protein. The data show roughly 80,000 distinct CDR3 sequences, 85% to 95% seen once. Of note for this clonotype: Its target is unknown.

The TCR comes from a human donor with Susac syndrome. Source material: CD4+ T cells from PBMCs. V usage is TRBV18 and J usage is TRBJ2-3, with a tentative D call TRBD1 (6 bases). As DNA, the CDR3 is TGTGCCAGCTCACCAAATCAGGGGAACTCAGATACGCAGTATTTT. Its protein is CASSPNQGNSDTQYF.